The present T cell receptor (beta chain) was sequenced within a study of blood T cells in healthy people across ages. Study conclusions and caveats: Not knowing donor CMV status may have confounded expanded clonotype changes.

CDR1 is LGHDT and CDR2 is YNNKEL in the germline V gene (reference sequence). This CDR3 contains 17 residues. With 0 bases clipped from V and 0 bases from J, the junction kept 5 bases outside the gene matches. In regard to this clonotype: Its matching antigen is unknown.

Peripheral blood samples of roughly 10 milliliters were drawn from each donor. A second PCR of 7 to 11 cycles used a sample-barcoded 5' primer and a J-beta primer mix. TCRdb recomputed calls from the 5' RACE reads with MiXCR, one row per CDR3 protein. The table records about a million distinct CDR3 sequences, 35% to 40% of them present only once. This receptor was taken from a man aged 18 to 30 in good health. The V and J genes are TRBV3-1 and TRBJ2-1; 7 bases match TRBD2. Sequencing was carried out using blood. CDR3 residues: CASSQDVGGSSYNEQFF. CDR3 DNA sequence: TGTGCCAGCAGCCAAGATGTCGGGGGGAGCTCCTACAATGAGCAGTTCTTC.